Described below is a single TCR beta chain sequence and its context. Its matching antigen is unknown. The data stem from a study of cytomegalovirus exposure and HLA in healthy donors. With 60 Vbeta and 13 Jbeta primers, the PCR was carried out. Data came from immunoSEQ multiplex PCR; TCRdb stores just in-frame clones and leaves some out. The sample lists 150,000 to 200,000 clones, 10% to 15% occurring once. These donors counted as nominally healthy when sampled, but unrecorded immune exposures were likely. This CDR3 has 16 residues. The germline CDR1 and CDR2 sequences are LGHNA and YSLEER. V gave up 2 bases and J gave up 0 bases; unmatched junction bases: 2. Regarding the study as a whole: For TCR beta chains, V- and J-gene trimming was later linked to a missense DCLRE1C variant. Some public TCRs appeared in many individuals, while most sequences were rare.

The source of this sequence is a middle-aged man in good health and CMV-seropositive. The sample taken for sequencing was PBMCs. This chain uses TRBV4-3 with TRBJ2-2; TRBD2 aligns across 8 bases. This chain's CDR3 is CASSQLAGTNTGELFF. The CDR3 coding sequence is TGCGCCAGCAGCCAATTAGCGGGGACGAACACCGGGGAGCTGTTTTTT.